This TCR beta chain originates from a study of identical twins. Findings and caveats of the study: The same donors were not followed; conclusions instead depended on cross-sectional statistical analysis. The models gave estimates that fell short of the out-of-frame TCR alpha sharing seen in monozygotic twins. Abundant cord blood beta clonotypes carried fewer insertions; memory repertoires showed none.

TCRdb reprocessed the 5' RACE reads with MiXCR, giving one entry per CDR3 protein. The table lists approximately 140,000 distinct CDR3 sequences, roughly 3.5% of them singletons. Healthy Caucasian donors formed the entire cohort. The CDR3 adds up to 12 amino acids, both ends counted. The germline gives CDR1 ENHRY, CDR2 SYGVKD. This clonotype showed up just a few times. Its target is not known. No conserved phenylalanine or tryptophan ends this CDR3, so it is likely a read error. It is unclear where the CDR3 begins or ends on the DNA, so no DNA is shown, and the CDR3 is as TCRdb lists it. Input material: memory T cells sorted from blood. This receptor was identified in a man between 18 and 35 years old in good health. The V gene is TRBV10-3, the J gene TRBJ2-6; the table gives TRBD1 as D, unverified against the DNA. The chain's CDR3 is CAITCRGRSSGV.